One and the same sample provided the 15 T cell receptor beta chains below, sequenced in a study of blood T cell repertoires in COVID-19. The data were produced by immunoSEQ multiplex PCR, yet TCRdb's version contains in-frame clones alone and is incomplete. The sample yields around 370,000 clones, about 88% seen once. Sequences were obtained from peripheral blood. The source of these receptors is a woman in her 70s with COVID-19, enrolled during active disease.

V usage is TRBV5-4 and J usage is TRBJ1-6; D unresolved. This CDR3 has 15 amino acids. V lost 2 bases to trimming and J lost 0 bases, with 6 bases between them. Germline V gene sequence: CDR1 SGHNT, CDR2 YYREEE (reference sequence). CDR3 protein: CASSLGSSYNSPLHF. The CDR3 DNA is TGTGCCAGCAGCTTAGGGAGCTCCTATAATTCACCCCTCCACTTT. The whole variable domain, remainder taken from reference TRBV5-4 and TRBJ1-6, is ETGVTQSPTHLIKTRGQQVTLRCSSQSGHNTVSWYQQALGQGPQFIFQYYREEENGRGNFPPRFSGLQFPNYSSELNVNALELDDSALYLCASSLGSSYNSPLHFGNGTRLTVT.

The chain is built from TRBV7-2 and TRBJ2-7; 13 bases line up with TRBD2. The CDR3 covers 18 residues. The germline gives CDR1 SGHTA, CDR2 FQGNSA. V was pared by 2 bases and J by 4 bases, with 11 bases of the junction left unmatched. CDR3 amino acids: CASSLTKGGLAGFYEQYF. The DNA of the CDR3 is TGTGCCAGCAGCTTAACGAAGGGGGGACTAGCGGGGTTTTACGAGCAGTACTTC.

V gene TRBV20-1 combines with J gene TRBJ1-5; 9 bases match TRBD1. Germline CDR1 is DFQATT and CDR2 is SNEGSKA (reference sequence). The CDR3 spans 14 residues. V lost 3 bases and J lost 9; bases outside the gene matches: 9. CDR3 bases: TGCAGTGCTAGTACAGGGGGCATAAGTGGGCCCCAGCATTTT. This codes for CSASTGGISGPQHF.

The chain links TRBV5-4 to TRBJ1-1; 8 bases match TRBD1. This CDR3 comprises 14 residues. V lost 3 bases, J lost 4 bases, and 5 bases stayed unmatched. CDR1 is SGHNT, CDR2 YYREEE, per germline (reference sequence). CDR3 DNA: TGTGCCAGCAGCTCGAGACAGGGGTCCACTGAAGCTTTCTTT. Residues: CASSSRQGSTEAFF.

V and J are TRBV29-1 and TRBJ2-3; 10 bases agree with TRBD2. This CDR3 is built from 14 residues. Germline CDR1 reads SQVTM; CDR2 reads ANQGSEA. V shed 4 bases and J 1 base; nucleotides not matched to a gene: 2. Here the CDR3 DNA reads TGCAGCGTTGTTCTAGCGGGGGGCACAGATACGCAGTATTTT. Translating it yields CSVVLAGGTDTQYF.

The chain has TRBV4-3 and TRBJ1-2; D is ambiguous. Between the trimmed V and J ends, which lost 3 bases and 4 bases, there was a span of 12 bases. The V gene's germline CDR1 is LGHNA and CDR2 YSLEER. The CDR3 is 14 amino acids. The CDR3 DNA sequence: TGCGCCAGCAGCCAGTACACGGGGTCCTATGGCTACACCTTC. This gives the protein CASSQYTGSYGYTF.

The rearrangement links TRBV3-1 (or the pseudogene TRBV3-2) to TRBJ2-7; D may be TRBD2 (6 bases). Trimming left V 1 base short and J 2 bases short, with 12 bases between. Germline CDR1 reads LGHDT; CDR2 reads YNNKEL (reference sequence). This CDR3 contains 15 residues. The CDR3 loop reads CASSQGGDPTYEQYF. The CDR3 nucleotides are TGTGCCAGCAGCCAAGGGGGGGACCCAACCTACGAGCAGTACTTC.

The chain recombines TRBV19 with TRBJ1-2; possibly TRBD1 for D (6 bases). Trimming removed 4 bases at V and 4 bases at J, with 16 bases between. Germline V gene data show CDR1 as LNHDA and CDR2 as SQIVND (reference sequence). The CDR3 is 15 amino acids. CDR3 DNA: TGTGCCAGTAGTACCGGGCCACAGGGAAGCTATGGCTACACCTTC. This sequence encodes CASSTGPQGSYGYTF.

The gene calls are TRBV18 and TRBJ2-7, with 13 bases aligning to TRBD2. CDR3 length: 15 amino acids. CDR1 is KGHSH and CDR2 is LQKENI in the germline V gene. With V trimmed by 6 bases and J by 5 bases, 7 bases remained unmatched. CDR3 sequence reads: CASSLLAGGPNEQYF. The DNA for the CDR3 is TGTGCCAGCTCGTTACTAGCGGGGGGGCCCAACGAGCAGTACTTC.

In its sample, this clone was seen a few times. CDR3 bases: TGCGCCAGCAGTGAGGACGGTACTACTACAGATACGCAGTATTTT. Amino acids: CASSEDGTTTDTQYF. This chain joins TRBV10-1 and TRBJ2-3, with D unclear. The germline V gene has CDR1 WNHNN and CDR2 SYGVQD (reference sequence). V lost 2 bases and J 3 bases, leaving 12 bases between the germline ends. This CDR3 comprises 15 residues.

This chain links TRBV28 with TRBJ2-3, with D possibly being TRBD1 (5 bases). The CDR3 sequence is 15 residues long. Trimming took 7 bases from V and 4 from J, leaving 18 bases between them. Germline CDR1 reads MDHEN; CDR2 reads SYDVKM. CDR3 sequence reads: CASIPLPGFADTQYF. The CDR3 DNA reads TGTGCCAGCATCCCCCTCCCAGGGTTCGCAGATACGCAGTATTTT.

Concerning this clone: The same CDR3 is also encoded by other DNA sequences in this sample. The gene calls are TRBV6-2 or TRBV6-3 and TRBJ1-1; D ambiguous. The CDR3 contains 11 residues. The germline V and J ends were trimmed by 2 bases and 6 bases, with 4 bases remaining between them. Germline CDR1 MNHEY, CDR2 SVGEGT. In DNA form, the CDR3 reads TGTGCCAGCAGTTACCCAGCTGAAGCTTTCTTT. Protein: CASSYPAEAFF.

V gene TRBV28 combines with J gene TRBJ1-3; tentatively, D is TRBD1 (5 bases). The V end was cut by 8 bases, the J end by 4 bases, with 15 bases between. In germline, CDR1 is MDHEN, CDR2 SYDVKM. The CDR3 loop spans 14 amino acids. CDR3 nucleotide sequence: TGTGCCAGCGGCCAGGGTGATTGGGGAAACACCATATATTTT. Residues: CASGQGDWGNTIYF.

The gene calls are TRBV7-2 and TRBJ1-2, with D possibly being TRBD1 (6 bases). CDR3 length: 15 residues. The V gene's germline CDR1 is SGHTA and CDR2 FQGNSA. V shed 1 base and J shed 1 base, with 10 bases lying between them. As DNA, the CDR3 is TGTGCCAGCAGCTTAGTATCACAGGGTAACTATGGCTACACCTTC. It specifies CASSLVSQGNYGYTF.

The V and J genes are TRBV2 and TRBJ2-7; the match to TRBD1 covers 7 bases. CDR3 size: 11 residues. Germline-derived CDR1 and CDR2 are SNHLY and FYNNEI. V gave up 7 bases and J gave up 7 bases; unmatched junction bases: 4. Here the CDR3 reads CASNQQGEQYF. In nucleotides, the CDR3 is TGTGCCAGCAATCAACAGGGGGAGCAGTACTTC.